In its sample, the clone carrying this TCR beta chain was seen many times. Its antigen is unknown. This entry is derived from a study of T cells in Graves' hyperthyroidism and ophthalmopathy. There were TCR beta CDR3 regions amplified from RNA transcripts. HTBI primers were used for first-round RT-PCR of the TCR CDR3. TCRdb passed the multiplex PCR reads through MiXCR, listing each CDR3 protein once. The sample lists approximately 320,000 distinct CDR3 sequences; 16% were seen once. Germline CDR1 is MDHEN and CDR2 is SYDVKM. The CDR3 sequence is 12 residues long. V was cut by 10 bases and J by 7 bases, with 16 bases left in between. Study-level results: In blood, most of the thyroid clonotypes expanded above 0.001 were also present.

Sequenced input: blood. This TCR was recovered from a man younger than 40 with Graves' hyperthyroidism. This chain uses TRBV28 with TRBJ1-1; tentatively, D is TRBD1 (6 bases). DNA for the CDR3: TGTGCCACCGGGGGGGCAGGCCATGAAGCTTTCTTT. Translation: CATGGAGHEAFF.